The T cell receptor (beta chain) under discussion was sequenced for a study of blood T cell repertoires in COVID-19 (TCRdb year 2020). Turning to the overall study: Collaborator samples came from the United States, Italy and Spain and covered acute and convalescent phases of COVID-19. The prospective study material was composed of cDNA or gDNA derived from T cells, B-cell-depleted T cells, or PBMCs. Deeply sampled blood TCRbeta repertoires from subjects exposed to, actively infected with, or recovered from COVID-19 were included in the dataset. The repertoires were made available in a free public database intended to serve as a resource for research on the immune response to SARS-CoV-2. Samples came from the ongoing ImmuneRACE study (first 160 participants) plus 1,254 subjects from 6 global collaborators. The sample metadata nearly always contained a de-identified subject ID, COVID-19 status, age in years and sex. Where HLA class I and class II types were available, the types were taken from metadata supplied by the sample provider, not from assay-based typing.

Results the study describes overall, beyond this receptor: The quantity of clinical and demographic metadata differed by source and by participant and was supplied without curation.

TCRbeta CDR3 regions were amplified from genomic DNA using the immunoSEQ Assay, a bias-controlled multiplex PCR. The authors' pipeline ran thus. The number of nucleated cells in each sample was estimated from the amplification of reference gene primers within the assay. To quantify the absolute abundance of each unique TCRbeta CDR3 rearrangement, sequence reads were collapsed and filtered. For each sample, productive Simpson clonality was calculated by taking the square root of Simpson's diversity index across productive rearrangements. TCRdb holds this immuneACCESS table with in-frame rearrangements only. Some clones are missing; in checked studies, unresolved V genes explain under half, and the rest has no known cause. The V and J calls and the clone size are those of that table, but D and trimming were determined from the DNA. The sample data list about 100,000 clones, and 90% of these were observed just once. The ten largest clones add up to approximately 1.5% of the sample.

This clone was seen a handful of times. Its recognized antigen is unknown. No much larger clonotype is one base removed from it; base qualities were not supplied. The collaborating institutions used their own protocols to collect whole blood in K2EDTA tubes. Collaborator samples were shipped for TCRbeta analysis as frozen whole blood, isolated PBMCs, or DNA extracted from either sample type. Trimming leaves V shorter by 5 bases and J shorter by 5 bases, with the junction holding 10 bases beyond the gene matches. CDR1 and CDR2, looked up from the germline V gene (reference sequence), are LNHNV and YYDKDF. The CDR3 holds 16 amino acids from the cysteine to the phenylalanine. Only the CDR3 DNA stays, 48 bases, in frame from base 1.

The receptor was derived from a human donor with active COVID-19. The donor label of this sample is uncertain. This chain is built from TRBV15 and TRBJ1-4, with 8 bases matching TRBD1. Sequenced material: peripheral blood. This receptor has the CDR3 CATSERDRPKNEKLFF. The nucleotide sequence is TGTGCCACCAGCGAACGGGACAGGCCCAAAAATGAAAAACTGTTTTTT.